This T cell receptor beta chain comes out of a study of shared clonotypes between healthy human individuals. Note on this clone: Antigen unknown.

Broader study findings: It was the few donors that limited the genetic and exposure-history diversity represented. The naive CD4 repertoires of a handful of donors were compared, and approximately 4.7% of clonotypes were shared. Incompleteness in sorted-subset sequencing, despite large depth, was shown by rarefaction.

As originally analysed: ImmunoSEQ supplied junction-only sequences lacking quality scores, so filtering was different. Here immunoSEQ multiplex PCR was the method, and the copy in TCRdb shows in-frame clones only, minus some. The DNA gave D and trimming, while V, J and clone size come from that table. The repertoire holds over 750,000 clones, with around 96% as singletons. CDR1 is SQVTM and CDR2 is ANQGSEA in the germline V gene. The CDR3 consists of 13 residues. Trimming left V 4 bases short and J 5 bases short, with 14 bases between. Cells designated naive CD8 were CD45RO-negative and were positively selected for CCR7, with terminally differentiated effector memory CD45RA+ cells excluded.

This TCR came from a man aged 25-40 years in good health. V is TRBV29-1 and J is TRBJ2-5; possible D gene TRBD2, 6 bases. Sequencing was carried out using naive CD8+ T cells sorted from blood. The CDR3 bases are TGCAGCGTTGGGGCTAGCGACGGGGAGACCCAGTACTTC. It specifies CSVGASDGETQYF. Variable domain in full (rest from reference TRBV29-1 and TRBJ2-5): SAVISQKPSRDICQRGTSLTIQCQVDSQVTMMFWYRQQPGQSLTLIATANQGSEATYESGFVIDKFPISRPNLTFSTLTVSNMSPEDSSIYLCSVGASDGETQYFGPGTRLLVL.